Here is one TCR beta chain with its context. The sample belongs to a study of technical replicates of blood from several donors. The CDR3 length is 15 residues. V lost 5 bases and J 5 bases, leaving 19 bases between the germline ends. Germline-derived CDR1 and CDR2 are SEHNR and FQNEAQ (reference sequence). Method: immunoSEQ multiplex PCR; TCRdb's copy keeps in-frame clones and lacks some. The data hold 75,000 to 100,000 clones, with 75% to 95% observed a single time. The chain couples TRBV7-9 to TRBJ2-7; D is possibly TRBD1 (6 bases). Source material: T cells isolated from PBMCs. The receptor was isolated from a human donor in good health. In DNA form, the CDR3 reads TGTGCCAGCAGCCCCCGGGACAACTGGGCCGACGAGCAGTACTTC. It is translated as CASSPRDNWADEQYF.